Here is one T cell receptor beta chain with its context. Antigen unknown. This entry is derived from a study of T cells in Graves' hyperthyroidism and ophthalmopathy. Study-wide findings and caveats: Before onset, by a median of around six months, the model predicted ophthalmopathy. Most clonotypes that expanded in the thyroid above 0.001 also showed up in blood.

There were TCR beta CDR3 regions amplified from RNA transcripts. In the first-round RT-PCR of the TCR CDR3, the HTBI primer set was used. From the multiplex PCR reads, TCRdb called clonotypes with MiXCR, one entry per CDR3 protein. The sample lists more than 500,000 distinct CDR3 sequences; approximately 49% were seen once. Patients with uncontrolled infections, other autoimmune diseases, pregnancy or lactation were excluded. Every diagnosis used clinical symptoms, serum thyroxine and TRAb, thyroid ultrasound and orbital computed tomography. Trimming pared 0 bases from V and 7 bases from J, leaving 7 bases between. This CDR3 region has 12 residues.

Source material: peripheral blood or thyroid tissue (not recorded which). The TCR originated in an adult woman with Graves' disease, either hyperthyroidism or ophthalmopathy (not recorded which). The V gene is TRBV12-3 or TRBV12-4, the J gene TRBJ2-7; D gene uncertain. CDR3 loop: CASSLASTEQYF. In DNA, the CDR3 is TGTGCCAGCAGTTTAGCTAGTACTGAGCAGTACTTC.